This entry is about one TCR beta chain. The data derive from a study of blood T cell repertoires in COVID-19. Study-wide background: The analysed material was cDNA or gDNA that came from T cells, B-cell-depleted T cells, or PBMCs.

Generated by immunoSEQ multiplex PCR, the TCRdb table keeps only in-frame clones and is missing some. The profile shows tens of thousands of clones, 88% of them singletons. This CDR3 has 14 residues. The trim removed 3 bases at V and 6 bases at J, leaving 9 bases unmatched. CDR1 SGDLS and CDR2 YYNGEE come from the germline V gene. The chain links TRBV9 to TRBJ2-7; 7 nucleotides align to TRBD2. This receptor was taken from a middle-aged man with acute or convalescent COVID-19. The sequenced sample consisted of peripheral blood. The CDR3 region has the DNA TGTGCCAGCAGCGAGACGGGAGGCCAGGTCGAGCAGTACTTC. It codes for CASSETGGQVEQYF.